The next 7 T cell receptor beta chains were all read from a single sample in a study of shared clonotypes between healthy human individuals. Naive CD8 cells lacked CD45RO, underwent positive selection for CCR7 and left out terminally differentiated effector memory CD45RA+ cells. Generated by immunoSEQ multiplex PCR, the TCRdb table keeps only in-frame clones and is missing some. Of under 700,000 clones in the sample, 85% to 95% were seen once. The sample consisted of naive CD8+ T cells sorted from blood. Source of these receptors: a woman aged 30 to 39 in good health.

This chain connects TRBV7-8 to TRBJ1-4; perhaps TRBD1 as D (6 bases). Germline loops: CDR1 SGHVS, CDR2 FQNEAQ. The CDR3 is made up of 18 amino acids. Trimming took 2 bases from V and 6 from J, leaving 22 bases between them. The CDR3 protein is CASSLFRAGGVRHEKLFF. The CDR3 DNA sequence: TGTGCCAGCAGCTTATTCCGCGCTGGGGGCGTCCGTCATGAAAAACTGTTTTTT.

The chain carries TRBV28 and TRBJ2-3; TRBD1 agrees at 9 bases. This CDR3 comprises 17 residues. Germline assignment: CDR1 MDHEN and CDR2 SYDVKM. Trimming at V came to 3 bases and at J to 2 bases, leaving 9 bases not matched to a gene. CDR3 residues: CASSFWSDRGYTDTQYF. The CDR3 coding sequence is TGTGCCAGCAGTTTTTGGTCGGACAGGGGATACACAGATACGCAGTATTTT. Drawing the rest from reference TRBV28 and TRBJ2-3, the complete variable domain is DVKVTQSSRYLVKRTGEKVFLECVQDMDHENMFWYRQDPGLGLRLIYFSYDVKMKEKGDIPEGYSVSREKKERFSLILESASTNQTSMYLCASSFWSDRGYTDTQYFGPGTRLTVL.

This chain uses TRBV5-4 with TRBJ2-2, with TRBD1 matching over 7 bases. Per the germline V gene, CDR1 is SGHNT and CDR2 is YYREEE (reference sequence). Unmatched junction bases numbered 6, after V lost 4 bases and J lost 0 bases. CDR3 length equals 16 residues. DNA for the CDR3: TGTGCCAGCAGCACCTGGGACAGCGCGAACACCGGGGAGCTGTTTTTT. Its translation is CASSTWDSANTGELFF. Full variable domain (outside the CDR3, taken from reference TRBV5-4 and TRBJ2-2): ETGVTQSPTHLIKTRGQQVTLRCSSQSGHNTVSWYQQALGQGPQFIFQYYREEENGRGNFPPRFSGLQFPNYSSELNVNALELDDSALYLCASSTWDSANTGELFFGEGSRLTVL.

V and J are TRBV5-4 and TRBJ1-2; 9 nucleotides agree with TRBD1. Losses at the gene ends were 4 bases for V and 4 bases for J; bases not matched to a gene: 8. This CDR3 is 15 amino acids long. Germline V gene lookup returns CDR1 SGHNT and CDR2 YYREEE (reference sequence). CDR3 sequence reads: CASSVLDRGAYGYTF. In nucleotides, the CDR3 is TGTGCCAGCAGCGTCCTCGACAGGGGGGCCTATGGCTACACCTTC.

This clone has just a few counts. The junction and the germline gene differ at one end; a read error may be behind it. This rearrangement joins TRBV29-1 to TRBJ1-1; D unclear. The length of the CDR3 is 11 residues. CDR1 and CDR2 from the germline V gene are SQVTM and ANQGSEA. Here the CDR3 DNA reads TGCAGCGTCGAAGACGGCTATGAAGCTTTCTTT. It yields the protein CSVEDGYEAFF. Filled out from reference TRBV29-1 and TRBJ1-1, the complete variable domain reads SAVISQKPSRDICQRGTSLTIQCQVDSQVTMMFWYRQQPGQSLTLIATANQGSEATYESGFVIDKFPISRPNLTFSTLTVSNMSPEDSSIYLCSVEDGYEAFFGQGTRLTVV.

The V gene is TRBV30, the J gene TRBJ2-4, with D uncertain. CDR1 GTSNPN and CDR2 SVGIG come from the germline V gene (reference sequence). V was cut by 4 bases and J by 6 bases, with 13 bases left in between. The CDR3 is 13 residues long. The chain's CDR3 is CAWTSRWGNIQYF. The CDR3 coding sequence is TGTGCCTGGACGTCCCGATGGGGAAACATTCAGTACTTC. Full variable domain (outside the CDR3, taken from reference TRBV30 and TRBJ2-4): SQTIHQWPATLVQPVGSPLSLECTVEGTSNPNLYWYRQAAGRGLQLLFYSVGIGQISSEVPQNLSASRPQDRQFILSSKKLLLSDSGFYLCAWTSRWGNIQYFGAGTRLSVL.

This clone was seen a single time. The chain carries TRBV27 and TRBJ1-1; maybe TRBD1 (5 bases). The CDR3 has 13 residues. V lost 4 bases and J lost 4, with 10 bases in between. CDR1 is MNHEY, CDR2 SMNVEV, per germline (reference sequence). Written as DNA, the CDR3 is TGTGCCAGCAGTTGGGGGGTGAGCACTGAAGCTTTCTTT. Its translation: CASSWGVSTEAFF.